This T cell receptor beta chain was profiled in a study of shared clonotypes between healthy human individuals. The donors, all of them Caucasian adults, lived in Nashville, Tennessee. The V end lost 3 bases, the J end lost 10 bases, and 10 bases lay between the germline ends. CDR1 is SGHVS and CDR2 is FNYEAQ in the germline V gene. The CDR3 runs to 12 residues. Here immunoSEQ multiplex PCR was the method, and the copy in TCRdb shows in-frame clones only, minus some. The data show hundreds of thousands of clones, with less than 85% seen just once and less than 2% held by the top ten. This clone was seen a few times.

The V gene is TRBV7-6, the J gene TRBJ2-1, with D perhaps matching TRBD2 (6 bases). The sequenced sample consisted of memory CD4+ T cells sorted from blood. Subset in this sample: CD45RA-negative fraction. This clonotype originated in a woman aged 30 to 39 in good health. This CDR3 is CASSLGRGEQFF. CDR3 bases: TGTGCCAGCAGCTTGGGGCGGGGCGAGCAGTTCTTC.